Sequencing of this T cell receptor (beta chain) was carried out in a study of cytomegalovirus exposure and HLA in healthy donors. Study observations and caveats: No immune exposure information besides CMV serostatus was available. With further analysis later on, most CMV-associated TCR beta chains appeared HLA-restricted. The authors listed 180 or so TCR beta chains as cytomegalovirus-associated.

On this clone itself: The antigen is not known.

The ends lost 3 bases at V and 6 bases at J; junction bases unmatched: 8. The germline CDR1 and CDR2 sequences are SGHRS and YFSETQ. This CDR3 has 15 residues. PCR used 60 Vbeta primers and 13 Jbeta primers. The assay was immunoSEQ multiplex PCR, and TCRdb's table has in-frame clones only and misses some. This sample's clone table lists roughly 150,000 clones. The TCR comes from a woman aged 50 to 60 in good health and CMV-seronegative. Sequenced sample: PBMCs. The genes are TRBV5-1 and TRBJ2-3, with TRBD1 matching 9 bases. The CDR3 nucleotides are TGCGCCAGCAGCTACGGGACAGGGCAGGCGGATACGCAGTATTTT. It translates to CASSYGTGQADTQYF. Together with reference TRBV5-1 and TRBJ2-3, the CDR3 gives the full variable domain: KAGVTQTPRYLIKTRGQQVTLSCSPISGHRSVSWYQQTPGQGLQFLFEYFSETQRNKGNFPGRFSGRQFSNSRSEMNVSTLELGDSALYLCASSYGTGQADTQYFGPGTRLTVL.